This TCR beta chain emerged from a study of T-cell memory formation after mild COVID-19. This CDR3 contains 16 residues. Germline V CDR1 and CDR2: SNHLY, FYNNEI. V lost 3 bases and J lost 1, with 12 bases in between. One entry per CDR3 protein results from TCRdb running MiXCR on the 5' RACE reads. The data show 150,000 to 200,000 distinct CDR3 sequences, 31% seen once. The chain carries TRBV2 and TRBJ1-4; D is unresolved. The sequenced sample was PBMCs or a T cell subset sorted from them (not recorded which). The TCR comes from an adult woman who had mild COVID-19 (a few samples of this study predate the infection). Cell type and time point are not known. The CDR3 loop is CASSDRRMGTNEKLFF. The DNA of the CDR3 is TGTGCCAGCAGTGATAGGAGGATGGGAACTAATGAAAAACTGTTTTTT.